These T cell receptor beta chains were read from a single sample in a study of T cells after yellow fever vaccination. TCRdb ran MiXCR on the 5' RACE reads and lists one entry per CDR3 protein. The table records 400,000 or so distinct CDR3 sequences, 11% of them present only once. The sequenced sample was PBMCs, obtained on the day of the first yellow fever vaccination. Every receptor here comes from a man between 18 and 35 years old who received the YFV17D yellow fever vaccine. Each CDR3 is given with its conserved first and last residue.

TRBJ1-5 TRBV6-4 13 CAIVGASDQPQHF
TRBJ1-2 TRBV20-1 12 CSASQGNYGYTF
TRBJ1-5 TRBV6-2/TRBV6-3 13 CASSPQIDQPQHF
TRBJ2-1 TRBV11-2 11 CASSSAPEQFF
TRBJ2-5 TRBV7-2 15 CASSRPEGLPRAQYF
TRBJ2-3 TRBV5-6 11 CASSLSDTQYF
TRBJ2-1 TRBV7-9 14 CASSKEGPNNEQFF
TRBJ2-5 TRBV2 15 CASSEDRYGQETQYF
TRBJ1-1 TRBV7-2 14 CASSFRQGFSEAFF
TRBJ2-3 TRBV3-1 14 CASSQVGFTDTQYF
TRBJ2-3 TRBV5-1 13 CASSLPGKDTQYF
TRBJ1-5 TRBV7-9 14 CASSFSQGNQPQHF
TRBJ2-5 TRBV7-9 15 CASSLAGAYQETQYF
TRBJ1-1 TRBV4-3 16 CASSLHVGQGGTEAFF
TRBJ2-7 TRBV6-7 19 CASSYSWTEPVPRLYEQYF
TRBJ2-5 TRBV4-1 16 CASSQFGRGIGETQYF
TRBJ2-3 TRBV7-8 14 CASSLVRPTDTQYF
TRBJ1-5 TRBV12-3/TRBV12-4 14 CASSMDRSNQPQHF
TRBJ1-1 TRBV27 13 CASSLRANTEAFF
TRBJ2-3 TRBV24-1 11 CATSVGATQYF
TRBJ2-5 TRBV5-6 14 CASSLRDRRETQYF
TRBJ1-4 TRBV5-1 19 CASTLPGVSSVATNEKLFF
TRBJ1-5 TRBV18 13 CASSPGRDQPQHF
TRBJ1-5 TRBV7-9 14 CASSSRDGDQPQHF
TRBJ2-5 TRBV5-1 17 CASSLAGLAGGQETQYF
TRBJ2-7 TRBV5-1 13 CASSSEDSYEQYF
TRBJ2-1 TRBV4-1 17 CASSQIPGLAGGSEQFF
TRBJ2-1 TRBV7-2 15 CASRPDRASYNEQFF
TRBJ1-4 TRBV4-2 14 CASSHEAGDEKLFF
TRBJ2-2 TRBV5-6 13 CASSRTIAGELFF
TRBJ2-5 TRBV9 18 CASSVASGTGSGQETQYF
TRBJ1-1 TRBV3-1 14 CASSQSHKNTEAFF
TRBJ2-7 TRBV20-1 15 CSARGQRGDSYEQYF
TRBJ2-5 TRBV20-1 13 CSASPAQKETQYF
TRBJ2-7 TRBV4-2 15 CASSHGKNPNYEQYF
TRBJ1-2 TRBV20-1 13 CSAHRTAAYGYTF
TRBJ2-5 TRBV10-3 13 CAIRQTGEETQYF
TRBJ2-7 TRBV9 15 CASSLSGQTSYEQYF
TRBJ1-1 TRBV25-1 14 CASSSIGMVTEAFF
TRBJ1-1 TRBV7-9 13 CASSLEGDTEAFF
TRBJ2-7 TRBV5-1 14 CASSLKPGTYEQYF
TRBJ1-4 TRBV7-2 17 CASSLTDTTGVREKLFF
TRBJ2-1 TRBV11-2 16 CASSLGRTVPNNEQFF
TRBJ2-1 TRBV7-3 13 CASSGGGANEQFF
TRBJ2-1 TRBV18 16 CASSPRGGPLNGEQFF
TRBJ1-3 TRBV20-1 14 CSAIQGLFGNTIYF
TRBJ2-2 TRBV18 15 CASSPGTANTGELFF
TRBJ2-1 TRBV30 14 CAWSVRGPHNEQFF
TRBJ2-3 TRBV7-2 17 CASSLARGGSGADTQYF
TRBJ2-3 TRBV3-1 14 CASSQLGATDTQYF
TRBJ1-1 TRBV27 15 CASRGVQPGTAEAFF
TRBJ2-1 TRBV14 15 CASSQGLTENNEQFF